The 13 T cell receptor beta chains listed next were all sequenced from one sample in a study of T cell responses to AZD1222 COVID-19 vaccine. Sequencing was performed with immunoSEQ multiplex PCR; in TCRdb, only in-frame clones are kept and a portion is missing. The repertoire holds some 110,000 clones, with 85% to 90% as singletons. The sequencing used peripheral blood, collected 28 days after the second AZD1222 dose. The receptors were gathered from an adult who received the AZD1222 COVID-19 vaccine.

The rearrangement links TRBV7-8 to TRBJ1-5; perhaps TRBD1 as D (5 bases). The V gene lost 1 base and the J gene lost 5 bases, with 15 bases spanning the gap. The CDR3 runs to 16 residues. Germline assignment: CDR1 SGHVS and CDR2 FQNEAQ. Here the CDR3 reads CASSLVDGGRDQPQHF. CDR3 nucleotide sequence: TGTGCCAGCAGCTTAGTTGACGGGGGACGGGATCAGCCCCAGCATTTT. Supplemented by reference TRBV7-8 and TRBJ1-5, the full variable domain reads GAGVSQSPRYKVAKRGQDVALRCDPISGHVSLFWYQQALGQGPEFLTYFQNEAQLDKSGLPSDRFFAERPEGSVSTLKIQRTQQEDSAVYLCASSLVDGGRDQPQHFGDGTRLSIL.

V and J are TRBV5-1 and TRBJ2-1, with 10 bases identical to TRBD2. V lost 1 base and J lost 9; bases outside the gene matches: 7. Germline CDR1 SGHRS, CDR2 YFSETQ. The CDR3 covers 15 residues. The CDR3 sequence is CASSLYLASGSEQFF. CDR3 nucleotide sequence: TGCGCCAGCAGCTTGTATTTGGCTAGCGGGAGTGAGCAGTTCTTC.

This clone was found once. The chain combines TRBV28 with TRBJ2-7; 7 bases fit TRBD2. Trimming removed 2 bases from V and 5 bases from J; junction bases left unmatched: 6. Per germline, CDR1 MDHEN and CDR2 SYDVKM. The CDR3 runs to 14 residues. The CDR3 nucleotides are TGTGCCAGCAGTTTAGGGTGGGAGGGGAACGAGCAGTACTTC. It codes for CASSLGWEGNEQYF.

This clone was seen a handful of times. The rearrangement joins TRBV14 to TRBJ2-7, with no clear D. V shed 0 bases and J shed 0 bases, with 6 bases lying between them. The CDR3 loop spans 14 amino acids. Germline CDR1 is SGHDN and CDR2 is FVKESK. This CDR3 is CASSQDLASYEQYF. For the CDR3, the DNA is TGTGCCAGCAGCCAAGATCTGGCCTCCTACGAGCAGTACTTC.

The gene calls are TRBV6-1 and TRBJ1-1; TRBD1 might be the D (5 bases). Trimming took off 4 bases at V and 4 bases at J, with 19 bases between the two ends. This CDR3 region has 16 residues. Germline loops: CDR1 MNHNS, CDR2 SASEGT. CDR3: CASSGNLGGVGTEAFF. Here the CDR3 DNA reads TGTGCCAGCAGTGGAAACCTCGGGGGGGTCGGCACTGAAGCTTTCTTT.

This chain connects TRBV9 to TRBJ1-3; the match to TRBD1 covers 7 bases. The CDR3 runs 16 residues. The J segment lost 4 bases and the V segment lost 3 bases, leaving 10 bases of the junction unmatched. Germline V CDR1 and CDR2: SGDLS, YYNGEE. CDR3 sequence: CASSGPPQGSGNTIYF. CDR3 DNA sequence: TGTGCCAGCAGCGGACCACCACAGGGGAGCGGAAACACCATATATTTT. Supplemented by reference TRBV9 and TRBJ1-3, the full variable domain reads DSGVTQTPKHLITATGQRVTLRCSPRSGDLSVYWYQQSLDQGLQFLIQYYNGEERAKGNILERFSAQQFPDLHSELNLSSLELGDSALYFCASSGPPQGSGNTIYFGEGSWLTVV.

The gene calls are TRBV3-1 (or the pseudogene TRBV3-2) and TRBJ2-2; D possibly uses TRBD1 or TRBD2 (5 bases each). V was clipped by 3 bases and J by 3 bases, with 14 bases between them. CDR3 length: 16 amino acids. Germline values: CDR1 LGHDT, CDR2 YNNKEL (reference sequence). CDR3 nucleotides: TGTGCCAGCAGCCATTTGTGGGGGTTGGACACCGGGGAGCTGTTTTTT. It is translated as CASSHLWGLDTGELFF.

The chain has TRBV14 and TRBJ2-3; 7 bases map to TRBD1. V gave up 4 bases and J gave up 10 bases; unmatched junction bases: 5. The V gene's germline CDR1 is SGHDN and CDR2 FVKESK. The length of the CDR3 is 12 residues. CDR3 nucleotide sequence: TGTGCCAGCAGCCCCAAGGGGGCGGCGCAGTATTTT. Residues: CASSPKGAAQYF.

The chain combines TRBV10-3 with TRBJ1-2, with TRBD1 as a possible D gene (5 bases). CDR3 size: 18 residues. The germline CDR1 and CDR2 sequences are ENHRY and SYGVKD. V was cut by 2 bases and J by 3 bases, with 22 bases left in between. DNA for the CDR3: TGTGCCATCAGTGAGGGGACGACACTCGGGCCTGGCGACTATGGCTACACCTTC. Encoded protein: CAISEGTTLGPGDYGYTF.

The chain employs TRBV7-2 and TRBJ2-7; D might be TRBD2 (5 bases). This CDR3 spans 14 amino acids. The germline V gene has CDR1 SGHTA and CDR2 FQGNSA. Trimming took off 5 bases at V and 0 bases at J, with 11 bases between the two ends. In DNA form, the CDR3 reads TGTGCCAGCAGCCCAGAGCGGCACTCCTACGAGCAGTACTTC. This codes for CASSPERHSYEQYF.

The chain links TRBV24-1 to TRBJ2-7, with 7 nucleotides matching TRBD1. With 3 bases clipped from V and 3 bases from J, the junction kept 4 bases outside the gene matches. The germline gives CDR1 KGHDR, CDR2 SFDVKD. This CDR3 has 14 residues. CDR3 residues: CATSDGTALYEQYF. The CDR3 bases are TGTGCCACCAGTGATGGGACAGCCCTCTACGAGCAGTACTTC.

The rearrangement uses TRBV18 and TRBJ1-1; no clear D. Trimming removed 4 bases from V and 0 bases from J, with 12 bases in between. The CDR3 has 15 residues. The germline gives CDR1 KGHSH, CDR2 LQKENI. CDR3: CASSRADRMNTEAFF. The CDR3, as DNA: TGTGCCAGCTCACGAGCCGACCGGATGAACACTGAAGCTTTCTTT.

The gene calls are TRBV2 and TRBJ2-4; D remains unclear. The CDR3 totals 13 residues. Germline V gives CDR1 SNHLY, CDR2 FYNNEI. Trimming left V 8 bases short and J 1 base short, with 9 bases between. The CDR3 DNA reads TGTGCCAGCTTTGCGGAGGCCAAAAACATTCAGTACTTC. Translated: CASFAEAKNIQYF. Together with reference TRBV2 and TRBJ2-4, the CDR3 gives the full variable domain: EPEVTQTPSHQVTQMGQEVILRCVPISNHLYFYWYRQILGQKVEFLVSFYNNEISEKSEIFDDQFSVERPDGSNFTLKIRSTKLEDSAMYFCASFAEAKNIQYFGAGTRLSVL.